The 25 T cell receptor beta chains below all came from one sample that was sequenced in a study of CD8 T cells in Susac syndrome. After extraction with the RNeasy kit, roughly 0.5 to 1 ug of the RNA was reverse transcribed using random hexamers. TCRdb re-called the immunoSEQ multiplex PCR reads with MiXCR, one entry per CDR3 protein. The data hold some 170,000 distinct CDR3 sequences, with approximately 93% observed a single time. Sample: CD4+ T cells from PBMCs. All receptors come from a human donor with multiple sclerosis.

The chain has TRBV7-3 and TRBJ2-1; 7 bases map to TRBD1. Germline lookup yields CDR1 SGHTA and CDR2 FQGTGA. The V and J ends lost 4 bases and 4 bases, in that order; junction bases with no gene match: 7. The CDR3 covers 15 residues. The CDR3 sequence: CASSSQGVGYNEQFF. The CDR3 nucleotides are TGTGCCAGCAGCTCGCAGGGGGTCGGGTACAATGAGCAGTTCTTC.

The chain has TRBV3-1 and TRBJ2-5, with no clear D. Germline V lookup: CDR1 LGHDT, CDR2 YNNKEL (reference sequence). The V end was cut by 0 bases, the J end by 4 bases, with 15 bases between. This CDR3 contains 16 residues. The CDR3 DNA sequence: TGTGCCAGCAGCCAAGATGGCCCGACGAGTGGAGAGACCCAGTACTTC. Translated: CASSQDGPTSGETQYF.

This rearrangement joins TRBV29-1 to TRBJ1-4; D gene unclear. Looked up from germline, CDR1 is SQVTM and CDR2 is ANQGSEA. Trimming removed 7 bases from V and 2 bases from J, with 11 bases in between. This CDR3 is built from 13 residues. CDR3 DNA sequence: TGCAGCGCTCGTAGCGGCACTAATGAAAAACTGTTTTTT. Its protein product is CSARSGTNEKLFF.

Only one count was recorded for this clonotype. The rearrangement uses TRBV7-2 and TRBJ2-2; no reliable D call. This CDR3 comprises 11 residues. CDR1 is SGHTA, CDR2 FQGNSA, per germline. With 8 bases removed from V and 4 bases from J, the gap between germline ends came to 5 bases. The CDR3 loop is CASHITGELFF. The CDR3 DNA reads TGTGCCAGCCACATCACCGGGGAGCTGTTTTTT.

This clonotype was seen more than once but under ten times. This chain uses TRBV9 with TRBJ2-3; TRBD2 matches 11 bases. Germline V gene lookup returns CDR1 SGDLS and CDR2 YYNGEE. The CDR3 covers 13 residues. J gave up 3 bases and V 8 bases, and 2 bases lay outside the gene matches. The CDR3: CASTSGRTDTQYF. CDR3 DNA sequence: TGTGCCAGTACTAGCGGGAGAACAGATACGCAGTATTTT. Variable domain in full (rest from reference TRBV9 and TRBJ2-3): DSGVTQTPKHLITATGQRVTLRCSPRSGDLSVYWYQQSLDQGLQFLIQYYNGEERAKGNILERFSAQQFPDLHSELNLSSLELGDSALYFCASTSGRTDTQYFGPGTRLTVL.

V usage is TRBV6-2 or TRBV6-3 and J usage is TRBJ2-2; unclear D gene. Germline V lookup: CDR1 MNHEY, CDR2 SVGEGT. V gave up 5 bases and J gave up 5 bases, with 9 bases separating them. The length of the CDR3 is 13 residues. CDR3 DNA sequence: TGTGCCAGCAGTCGTGGGCGGACCGGGGAGCTGTTTTTT. The encoded protein is CASSRGRTGELFF.

This clonotype was counted a single time. The rearrangement links TRBV3-1 to TRBJ1-2; 9 bases match TRBD1. The germline V gene encodes CDR1 LGHDT and CDR2 YNNKEL (reference sequence). This CDR3 is built from 13 residues. The V gene end was trimmed by 3 bases and the J gene end by 7 bases; junction bases not matched to a gene: 3. CDR3 residues: CASSQDRGVGYTF. The CDR3 nucleotides are TGTGCCAGCAGCCAGGACAGGGGAGTTGGCTACACCTTC.

The CDR3 sequence is CASSLNGGNTIYF. CDR3 sequence (DNA): TGTGCCAGCAGCTTAAATGGGGGAAACACCATATATTTT. The V gene is TRBV7-9, the J gene TRBJ1-3; no clear D gene. The V gene's germline CDR1 is SEHNR and CDR2 FQNEAQ (reference sequence). V lost 2 bases and J lost 4, with 6 bases in between. The CDR3 consists of 13 residues.

The chain employs TRBV29-1 and TRBJ1-2, with TRBD1 identical over 8 bases. CDR3 length: 15 amino acids. With V trimmed by 0 bases and J by 4 bases, 7 bases remained unmatched. CDR1 SQVTM and CDR2 ANQGSEA come from the germline V gene. The CDR3 DNA follows: TGCAGCGTTGAAGAGCGGTACGACAGGGGCTATGGCTACACCTTC. Protein product: CSVEERYDRGYGYTF. The complete variable domain, with remaining parts taken from reference TRBV29-1 and TRBJ1-2, reads SAVISQKPSRDICQRGTSLTIQCQVDSQVTMMFWYRQQPGQSLTLIATANQGSEATYESGFVIDKFPISRPNLTFSTLTVSNMSPEDSSIYLCSVEERYDRGYGYTFGSGTRLTVV.

The chain has TRBV27 and TRBJ1-2, with no clear D. The length of the CDR3 is 14 residues. Germline V lookup: CDR1 MNHEY, CDR2 SMNVEV (reference sequence). V lost 1 base and J 4 bases, leaving 10 bases between the germline ends. CDR3 protein: CASSLWGGGYGYTF. CDR3 nucleotide sequence: TGTGCCAGCAGTTTATGGGGAGGCGGCTATGGCTACACCTTC.

V and J are TRBV6-1 and TRBJ2-1; D gene unclear. Trimming took off 6 bases at V and 9 bases at J, with 12 bases between the two ends. The CDR3 extends over 12 amino acids. Germline V lookup: CDR1 MNHNS, CDR2 SASEGT. For the CDR3, the DNA is TGTGCCAGCAGGAAGGAGCATGGTGAGCAGTTCTTC. Translating gives CASRKEHGEQFF.

The chain uses TRBV4-1 and TRBJ2-7, with 7 positions matching TRBD1. This CDR3 comprises 15 residues. Germline V gene data show CDR1 as MGHRA and CDR2 as YSYEKL. Trimming removed 2 bases from V and 9 bases from J; junction bases left unmatched: 13. The CDR3 sequence is CASSQPPGQQTLQYF. The CDR3, as DNA: TGCGCCAGCAGCCAACCCCCGGGACAGCAAACGTTGCAGTACTTC.

The genes are TRBV25-1 and TRBJ2-6; D is uncertain. The V end lost 3 bases, the J end lost 2 bases, and 8 bases lay between the germline ends. This CDR3 is built from 15 residues. Germline CDR1 and CDR2: MGHDK and SYGVNS. CDR3 nucleotides: TGTGCCAGCAGTGATTTAGGAGCTGGGGCCAACGTCCTGACTTTC. As protein: CASSDLGAGANVLTF.

The chain carries TRBV28 and TRBJ1-6; 7 bases line up with TRBD1. In germline, CDR1 is MDHEN, CDR2 SYDVKM. The CDR3 is 13 amino acids. V trimming: 5 bases; J trimming: 6 bases; junction bases outside the gene matches: 1. CDR3 sequence: CASSRDSNSPLHF. The CDR3 region has the DNA TGTGCCAGCAGTAGGGACAGTAATTCACCCCTCCACTTT.

This sequence joins TRBV6-2 or TRBV6-3 and TRBJ2-1, with 13 bases aligning to TRBD2. Looked up from germline, CDR1 is MNHEY and CDR2 is SVGEGT. The V and J ends lost 5 bases and 6 bases, in that order; junction bases with no gene match: 4. This CDR3 is 15 amino acids long. The CDR3 nucleotides read TGTGCCAGCAGTCGACTAGCGGGAGGTGCCAATGAGCAGTTCTTC. Its protein product is CASSRLAGGANEQFF.

This chain links TRBV5-1 with TRBJ2-6; D may be TRBD1 (5 bases). The germline V and J ends were trimmed by 5 bases and 2 bases, with 11 bases remaining between them. The CDR3 is 15 residues long. CDR1 is SGHRS and CDR2 is YFSETQ in the germline V gene. This CDR3 is CASSTGTTGANVLTF. Written as DNA, the CDR3 is TGCGCCAGCAGTACAGGAACCACTGGGGCCAACGTCCTGACTTTC.

The chain couples TRBV6-1 to TRBJ1-1, with D unresolved. In germline, CDR1 is MNHNS, CDR2 SASEGT. Trimming cost V 1 base and J 3 bases, with 15 bases left between them. The CDR3 is 16 residues long. CDR3 nucleotides: TGTGCCAGCAGTGAAGGTTGGAGGGATACCCACACTGAAGCTTTCTTT. It specifies CASSEGWRDTHTEAFF.

V usage is TRBV4-1 and J usage is TRBJ2-7; unclear D gene. Trimming removed 1 base from V and 0 bases from J, with 19 bases in between. Per germline, CDR1 MGHRA and CDR2 YSYEKL. CDR3 length: 18 residues. CDR3 in amino acids: CASSQGFRWPRSSYEQYF. The CDR3 nucleotides read TGCGCCAGCAGCCAAGGGTTTCGGTGGCCCCGGAGCTCCTACGAGCAGTACTTC.

The sample holds one count of this clonotype. This rearrangement joins TRBV5-1 to TRBJ2-3; D is perhaps TRBD1 (5 bases). The CDR3 loop spans 13 amino acids. V lost 1 base and J lost 4, with 7 bases in between. The germline V gene has CDR1 SGHRS and CDR2 YFSETQ. The CDR3 region is CASSLWGPDTQYF. The CDR3 DNA reads as TGCGCCAGCAGCTTGTGGGGCCCAGATACGCAGTATTTT. The full variable domain, rest sourced from reference TRBV5-1 and TRBJ2-3, is KAGVTQTPRYLIKTRGQQVTLSCSPISGHRSVSWYQQTPGQGLQFLFEYFSETQRNKGNFPGRFSGRQFSNSRSEMNVSTLELGDSALYLCASSLWGPDTQYFGPGTRLTVL.

V is TRBV30 and J is TRBJ2-2; D unclear. This CDR3 region has 15 residues. V lost 4 bases to trimming and J lost 0 bases, with 12 bases between them. Germline values: CDR1 GTSNPN, CDR2 SVGIG (reference sequence). The CDR3 nucleotides are TGTGCCTGGACGAAGATTTTCGCGAACACCGGGGAGCTGTTTTTT. It yields the protein CAWTKIFANTGELFF.

This clonotype came up once. J is TRBJ2-7 and V is TRBV20-1, with TRBD2 matching over 7 bases. With V trimmed by 2 bases and J by 6 bases, 10 bases remained unmatched. CDR3 length equals 14 residues. CDR1 DFQATT and CDR2 SNEGSKA come from the germline V gene (reference sequence). This CDR3 reads CSARSIAGLFEQYF. CDR3 in DNA: TGCAGTGCTAGATCGATAGCGGGTCTCTTCGAGCAGTACTTC.

The chain links TRBV20-1 to TRBJ1-5; unclear D gene. Germline CDR1 is DFQATT and CDR2 is SNEGSKA (reference sequence). The CDR3 runs 13 residues. V was shortened by 5 bases and J by 3 bases, with 11 bases between the two germline ends. This chain's CDR3 is CSALSGNNQPQHF. In DNA, the CDR3 is TGCAGTGCTTTGTCCGGGAACAATCAGCCCCAGCATTTT.

The genes are TRBV28 and TRBJ2-7; D is unresolved. Trimming took off 4 bases at V and 1 base at J, with 17 bases between the two ends. Per the germline V gene, CDR1 is MDHEN and CDR2 is SYDVKM. There are 16 residues in the CDR3. CDR3 protein: CASSYAPSIRSYEQYF. For the CDR3, the DNA is TGTGCCAGCAGTTATGCTCCGTCCATCAGGTCCTACGAGCAGTACTTC.

The CDR3 DNA sequence: TGTGCCTGGAGTCTAGGGGAGCCCTACAATGAGCAGTTCTTC. Its protein product is CAWSLGEPYNEQFF. The chain carries TRBV30 and TRBJ2-1; either TRBD1 or TRBD2 may supply D (5 bases each). The V gene's germline CDR1 is GTSNPN and CDR2 SVGIG (reference sequence). The CDR3 is made up of 14 amino acids. With 2 bases removed from V and 2 bases from J, the gap between germline ends came to 10 bases.

The CDR3 region is CSAQRQLNTGELFF. CDR3 nucleotide sequence: TGCAGTGCTCAGAGACAGCTTAACACCGGGGAGCTGTTTTTT. The chain carries TRBV20-1 and TRBJ2-2; tentatively, D is TRBD1 (5 bases). V lost 5 bases and J lost 2, with 12 bases in between. CDR1 is DFQATT and CDR2 is SNEGSKA in the germline V gene (reference sequence). This CDR3 has 14 amino acids.